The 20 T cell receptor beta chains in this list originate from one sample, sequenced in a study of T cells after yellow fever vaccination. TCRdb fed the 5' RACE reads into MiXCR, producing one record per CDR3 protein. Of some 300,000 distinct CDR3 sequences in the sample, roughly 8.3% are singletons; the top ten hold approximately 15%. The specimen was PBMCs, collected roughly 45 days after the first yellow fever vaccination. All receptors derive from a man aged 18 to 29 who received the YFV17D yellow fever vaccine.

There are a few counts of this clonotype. This chain's CDR3 is CASRPFSGGSHNEQFF. CDR3 DNA: TGTGCCAGCAGACCGTTCAGCGGGGGGAGCCACAATGAGCAGTTCTTC. V and J are TRBV6-1 and TRBJ2-1, with 9 positions matching TRBD2. The CDR3 sequence is 16 residues long. The junction had 11 bases not matched to a gene; V was cut back by 6 bases and J by 5 bases. The germline V gene has CDR1 MNHNS and CDR2 SASEGT.

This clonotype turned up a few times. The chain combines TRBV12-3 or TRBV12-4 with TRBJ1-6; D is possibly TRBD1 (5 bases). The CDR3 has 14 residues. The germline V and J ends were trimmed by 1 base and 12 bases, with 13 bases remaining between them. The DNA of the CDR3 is TGTGCCAGCAGTTTAGGGCAGGGTCCTTTACCCCTCCACTTT. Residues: CASSLGQGPLPLHF.

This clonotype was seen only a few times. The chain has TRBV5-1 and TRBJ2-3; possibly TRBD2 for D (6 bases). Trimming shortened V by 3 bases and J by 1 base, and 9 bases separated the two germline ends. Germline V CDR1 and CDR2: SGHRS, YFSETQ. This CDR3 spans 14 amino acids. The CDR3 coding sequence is TGCGCCAGCAGCTGGTCGGGAGGCACAGATACGCAGTATTTT. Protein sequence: CASSWSGGTDTQYF.

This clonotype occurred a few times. CDR3 nucleotide sequence: TGTGCCAGCAGCCCAGGCTCCACACTCCCAGATACGCAGTATTTT. Its protein is CASSPGSTLPDTQYF. This chain joins TRBV27 and TRBJ2-3; the D is unclear. Trimming shortened V by 6 bases and J by 4 bases, and 17 bases separated the two germline ends. The CDR3 is 15 amino acids. Per germline, CDR1 MNHEY and CDR2 SMNVEV (reference sequence).

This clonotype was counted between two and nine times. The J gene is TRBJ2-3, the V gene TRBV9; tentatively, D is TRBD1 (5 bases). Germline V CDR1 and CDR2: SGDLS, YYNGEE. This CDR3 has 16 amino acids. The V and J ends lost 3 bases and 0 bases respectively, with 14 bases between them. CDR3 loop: CASSGLGAASTDTQYF. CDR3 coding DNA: TGTGCCAGCAGCGGGCTTGGGGCAGCTAGCACAGATACGCAGTATTTT.

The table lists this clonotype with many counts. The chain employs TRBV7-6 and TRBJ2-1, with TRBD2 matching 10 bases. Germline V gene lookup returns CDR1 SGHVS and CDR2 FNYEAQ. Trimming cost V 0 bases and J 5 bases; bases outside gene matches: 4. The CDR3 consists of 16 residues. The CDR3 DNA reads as TGTGCCAGCAGCTTAGCTGAGGGGACTAGCGACAATGAGCAGTTCTTC. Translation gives CASSLAEGTSDNEQFF.

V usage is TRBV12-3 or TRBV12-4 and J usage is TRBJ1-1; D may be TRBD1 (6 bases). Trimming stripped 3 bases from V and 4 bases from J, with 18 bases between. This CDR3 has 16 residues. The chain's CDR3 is CASSFFGGEGVTEAFF. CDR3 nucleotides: TGTGCCAGCAGTTTCTTCGGTGGAGAGGGGGTCACTGAAGCTTTCTTT.

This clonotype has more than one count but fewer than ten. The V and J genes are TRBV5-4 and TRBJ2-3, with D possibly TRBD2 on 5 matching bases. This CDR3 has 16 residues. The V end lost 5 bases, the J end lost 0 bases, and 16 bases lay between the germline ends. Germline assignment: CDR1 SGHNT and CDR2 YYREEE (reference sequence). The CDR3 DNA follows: TGTGCCAGCAGACAATGGCGGGCGTTAAGCACAGATACGCAGTATTTT. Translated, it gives CASRQWRALSTDTQYF. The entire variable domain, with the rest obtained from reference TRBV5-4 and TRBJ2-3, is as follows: ETGVTQSPTHLIKTRGQQVTLRCSSQSGHNTVSWYQQALGQGPQFIFQYYREEENGRGNFPPRFSGLQFPNYSSELNVNALELDDSALYLCASRQWRALSTDTQYFGPGTRLTVL.

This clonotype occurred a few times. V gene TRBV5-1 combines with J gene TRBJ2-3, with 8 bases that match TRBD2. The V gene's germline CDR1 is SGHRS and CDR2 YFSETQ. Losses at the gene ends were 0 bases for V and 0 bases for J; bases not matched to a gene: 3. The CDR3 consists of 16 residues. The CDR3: CASSLGASGSTDTQYF. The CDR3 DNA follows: TGCGCCAGCAGCTTGGGGGCTAGCGGGAGCACAGATACGCAGTATTTT.

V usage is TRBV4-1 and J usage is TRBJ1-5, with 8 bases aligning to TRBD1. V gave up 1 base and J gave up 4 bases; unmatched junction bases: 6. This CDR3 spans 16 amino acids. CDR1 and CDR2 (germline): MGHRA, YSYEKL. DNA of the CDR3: TGCGCCAGCAGCCAAGTCTCGGGACAGGTGAATCAGCCCCAGCATTTT. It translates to CASSQVSGQVNQPQHF.

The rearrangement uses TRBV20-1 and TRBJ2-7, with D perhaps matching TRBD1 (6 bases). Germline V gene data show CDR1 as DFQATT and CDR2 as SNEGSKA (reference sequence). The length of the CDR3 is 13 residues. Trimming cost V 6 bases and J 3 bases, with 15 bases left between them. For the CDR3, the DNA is TGCAGTGCCTGGGGGAACAGGGTCTACGAGCAGTACTTC. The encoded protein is CSAWGNRVYEQYF.

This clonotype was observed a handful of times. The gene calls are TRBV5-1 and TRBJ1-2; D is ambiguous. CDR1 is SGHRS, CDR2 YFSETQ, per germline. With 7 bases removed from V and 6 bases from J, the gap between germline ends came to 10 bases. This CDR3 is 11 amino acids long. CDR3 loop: CASGYRNGYTF. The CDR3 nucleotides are TGCGCCAGCGGCTACCGCAATGGCTACACCTTC.

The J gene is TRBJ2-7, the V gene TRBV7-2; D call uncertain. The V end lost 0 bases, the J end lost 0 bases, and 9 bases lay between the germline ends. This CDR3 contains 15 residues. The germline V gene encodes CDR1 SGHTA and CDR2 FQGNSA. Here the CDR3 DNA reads TGTGCCAGCAGCTTAGCGGCGTCCAGCTCCTACGAGCAGTACTTC. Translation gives CASSLAASSSYEQYF.

DNA of the CDR3: TGTGCCAGCAGCCTCGACACCAATTCCTACAATGAGCAGTTCTTC. Translating gives CASSLDTNSYNEQFF. The chain carries TRBV5-4 and TRBJ2-1, with D uncertain. The CDR3 is made up of 15 amino acids. CDR1 is SGHNT, CDR2 YYREEE, per germline (reference sequence). Trimming took 4 bases from V and 1 from J, leaving 12 bases between them.

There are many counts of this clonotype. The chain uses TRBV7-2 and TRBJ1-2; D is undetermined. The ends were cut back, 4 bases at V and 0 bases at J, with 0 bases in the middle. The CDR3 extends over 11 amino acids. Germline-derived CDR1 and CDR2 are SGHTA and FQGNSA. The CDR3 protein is CASSSNYGYTF. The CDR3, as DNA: TGTGCCAGCAGCTCTAACTATGGCTACACCTTC. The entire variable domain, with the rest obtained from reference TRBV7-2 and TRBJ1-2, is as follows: GAGVSQSPSNKVTEKGKDVELRCDPISGHTALYWYRQSLGQGLEFLIYFQGNSAPDKSGLPSDRFSAERTGGSVSTLTIQRTQQEDSAVYLCASSSNYGYTFGSGTRLTVV.

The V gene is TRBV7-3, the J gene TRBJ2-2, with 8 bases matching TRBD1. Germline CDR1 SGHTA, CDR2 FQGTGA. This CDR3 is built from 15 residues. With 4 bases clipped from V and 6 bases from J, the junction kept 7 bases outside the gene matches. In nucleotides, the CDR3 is TGTGCCAGCAGCTCGACAGGGGTGGGGTCCGGGGAGCTGTTTTTT. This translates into CASSSTGVGSGELFF.

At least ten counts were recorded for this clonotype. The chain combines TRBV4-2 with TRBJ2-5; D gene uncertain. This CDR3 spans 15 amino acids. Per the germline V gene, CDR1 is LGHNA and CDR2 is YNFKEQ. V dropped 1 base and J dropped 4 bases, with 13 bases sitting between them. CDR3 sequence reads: CASSQVIAVAETQYF. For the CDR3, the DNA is TGTGCCAGCAGCCAAGTCATTGCAGTCGCAGAGACCCAGTACTTC.

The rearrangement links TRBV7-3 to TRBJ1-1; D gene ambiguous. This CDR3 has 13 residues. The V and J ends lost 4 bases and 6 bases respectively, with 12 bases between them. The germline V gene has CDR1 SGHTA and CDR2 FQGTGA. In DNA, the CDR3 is TGTGCCAGCAGCTCCCGGGCAGGTTCTGAAGCTTTCTTT. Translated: CASSSRAGSEAFF. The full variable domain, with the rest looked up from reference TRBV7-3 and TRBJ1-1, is GAGVSQTPSNKVTEKGKYVELRCDPISGHTALYWYRQSLGQGPEFLIYFQGTGAADDSGLPNDRFFAVRPEGSVSTLKIQRTERGDSAVYLCASSSRAGSEAFFGQGTRLTVV.

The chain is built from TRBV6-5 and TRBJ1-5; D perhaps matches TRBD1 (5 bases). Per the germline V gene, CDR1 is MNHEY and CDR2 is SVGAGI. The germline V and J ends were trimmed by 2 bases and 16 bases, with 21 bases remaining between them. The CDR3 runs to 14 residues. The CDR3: CASSYGQGGGIEHF. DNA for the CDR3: TGTGCCAGCAGTTACGGGCAGGGTGGGGGTATAGAACATTTT.

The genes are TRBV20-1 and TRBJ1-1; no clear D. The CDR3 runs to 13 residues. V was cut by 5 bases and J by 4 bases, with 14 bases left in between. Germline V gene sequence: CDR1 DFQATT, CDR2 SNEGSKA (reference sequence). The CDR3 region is CSASPGVPTEAFF. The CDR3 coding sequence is TGCAGTGCTTCACCCGGGGTACCCACTGAAGCTTTCTTT.